This is a list of T cell receptor beta chains from one sample in a study of T-cell memory formation after mild COVID-19. TCRdb redid the calling of the 5' RACE reads with MiXCR, one entry per CDR3 protein. This table has 380,000 or so distinct CDR3 sequences, roughly 15% appearing once. Source material: PBMCs or a T cell subset sorted from them (not recorded which). The receptors derive from a man aged 18 to 30 who had mild COVID-19 (a few samples of this study predate the infection). Cell type and time point are not known. Both conserved end residues are part of each CDR3. A D gene is named only where the DNA matches it firmly. Size tells how often a clone was seen (once, few, many) or the class of an expanded clone, and some rows leave it out.

j_call,d_call,v_call,clone_size,cdr3_aa,cdr3_nt
TRBJ2-5,TRBD2,TRBV20-1,few,CSATPRAAGGKTQYF,TGCAGTGCTACCCCGAGAGCAGCGGGGGGGAAGACCCAGTACTTC
TRBJ1-3,NA,TRBV7-2,many,CASSLGGPASGNTIYF,TGTGCCAGCAGCTTAGGGGGGCCCGCCTCTGGAAACACCATATATTTT
TRBJ2-7,TRBD2,TRBV6-5,few,CASSYSSGGAYEQYF,TGTGCCAGCAGTTACTCTAGCGGGGGGGCTTACGAGCAGTACTTC
TRBJ1-5,NA,TRBV12-3/TRBV12-4,few,CASRPQGNQPQHF,TGTGCCAGCAGGCCACAGGGAAATCAGCCCCAGCATTTT
TRBJ2-1,NA,TRBV6-5,few,CASTHGVTNEQFF,TGTGCCAGCACTCATGGAGTTACCAATGAGCAGTTCTTC
TRBJ2-7,TRBD1,TRBV9,few,CASSGGTGSSYEQYF,TGTGCCAGCAGCGGCGGGACAGGCAGCTCCTACGAGCAGTACTTC
TRBJ1-1,NA,TRBV2,many,CASSVLGNTEAFF,TGTGCCAGCAGTGTTTTGGGGAACACTGAAGCTTTCTTT
TRBJ2-1,TRBD2,TRBV4-3,many,CASSQEEGLEYNEQFF,TGCGCCAGCAGCCAAGAGGAGGGACTAGAGTACAATGAGCAGTTCTTC
TRBJ1-5,TRBD1,TRBV24-1,NA,CATSDSGAGGYQPQHF,TGTGCCACCAGTGATTCAGGAGCAGGGGGCTATCAGCCCCAGCATTTT
TRBJ2-3,NA,TRBV12-3/TRBV12-4,NA,CASSWGAVDTQYF,TGTGCCAGCAGTTGGGGGGCGGTCGATACGCAGTATTTT
TRBJ2-4,TRBD2,TRBV6-6,few,CASTPIAGGRYF,TGTGCCAGCACCCCGATAGCGGGGGGGCGCTACTTC
TRBJ2-7,NA,TRBV12-3/TRBV12-4,NA,CASSLGPGTVGEQYF,TGTGCCAGCAGTCTCGGCCCCGGGACCGTGGGAGAGCAGTACTTC
TRBJ2-5,NA,TRBV25-1,few,CASSEYIGLRETQYF,TGTGCCAGCAGTGAATATATAGGGTTGAGGGAGACCCAGTACTTC
TRBJ2-3,TRBD1,TRBV10-3,many,CAISTPRGLVTGGLSTDTQYF,TGTGCCATCAGCACCCCTCGCGGCCTTGTAACAGGGGGATTAAGCACAGATACGCAGTATTTT
TRBJ1-2,NA,TRBV24-1,few,CATSEDGYSDYTF,TGTGCCACCAGTGAGGACGGGTATTCGGACTACACCTTC
TRBJ2-1,TRBD2,TRBV6-2/TRBV6-3,NA,CASSYTPSGGNEQFF,TGTGCCAGCAGTTACACCCCCTCGGGGGGCAATGAGCAGTTCTTC
TRBJ2-5,TRBD1,TRBV25-1,few,CASSEGTGGRETQYF,TGTGCCAGCAGTGAAGGGACAGGGGGCCGGGAGACCCAGTACTTC
TRBJ2-3,TRBD1,TRBV7-2,many,CASSWARGPTDTQYF,TGTGCCAGCAGCTGGGCCAGGGGGCCGACAGATACGCAGTATTTT
TRBJ1-4,TRBD1,TRBV4-3,few,CASSQGQGANKLFF,TGCGCCAGCAGCCAAGGACAGGGGGCGAACAAACTGTTTTTT
TRBJ2-3,TRBD1,TRBV4-2,NA,CASSQKGGYTDTQYF,TGTGCCAGCAGCCAGAAAGGGGGCTACACAGATACGCAGTATTTT
TRBJ2-3,NA,TRBV4-3,many,CASSQSREDTQYF,TGCGCCAGCAGCCAATCAAGGGAGGATACGCAGTATTTT
TRBJ2-1,TRBD2,TRBV29-1,NA,CSAEGLAGRYNEQFF,TGCAGCGCAGAAGGACTAGCGGGGAGGTACAATGAGCAGTTCTTC